Given below is one T cell receptor beta chain in context. Its antigen is undetermined. This entry is derived from a study of cytomegalovirus exposure and HLA in healthy donors. The donors were healthy bone marrow donors. CDR3 length equals 11 residues. Germline-derived CDR1 and CDR2 are SGHRS and YFSETQ. V was trimmed by 4 bases and J by 7 bases, leaving 8 bases between them. The study's findings and limits: In a later analysis, compared with equally common non-associated chains, HLA-associated beta chains were more expanded. Based on reports, TCR beta sequences accurately predicted HLA-A and HLA-B alleles for most subjects.

Amplification used 60 Vbeta primers and 13 Jbeta primers. Libraries were prepared by immunoSEQ multiplex PCR; TCRdb keeps only in-frame clonotypes and omits some of them. Here the sample spans around 150,000 clones, around nine tenths being singletons. The sequenced sample was PBMCs. The source of this sequence is a woman aged 30 to 39 in good health and CMV-seronegative. The chain carries TRBV5-1 and TRBJ2-5, with no clear D. The CDR3 DNA is TGCGCCAGCAGCGAGCTCGGGACCCAGTACTTC. As protein: CASSELGTQYF.